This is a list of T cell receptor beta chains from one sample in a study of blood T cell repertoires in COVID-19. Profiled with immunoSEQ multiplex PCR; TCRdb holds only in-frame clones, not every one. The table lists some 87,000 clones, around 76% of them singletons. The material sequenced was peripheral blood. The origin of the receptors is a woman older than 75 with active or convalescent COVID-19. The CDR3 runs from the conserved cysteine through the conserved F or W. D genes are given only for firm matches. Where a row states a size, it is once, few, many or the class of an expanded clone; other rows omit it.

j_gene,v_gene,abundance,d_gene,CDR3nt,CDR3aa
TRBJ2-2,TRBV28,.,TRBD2,TGTGCCAGCAGTTTCCCCGGACTAGCGGGGGGAGTGAACACCGGGGAGCTGTTTTTT,CASSFPGLAGGVNTGELFF
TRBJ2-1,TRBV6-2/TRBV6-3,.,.,TGTGCCAGCAGTTCCCTCGGTCCACAGAGTGAGCAGTTCTTC,CASSSLGPQSEQFF
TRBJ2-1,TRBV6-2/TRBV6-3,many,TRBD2,TGTGCCAGCAGTTACTCGCCGACTAGCGGACTCTACAATGAGCAGTTCTTC,CASSYSPTSGLYNEQFF
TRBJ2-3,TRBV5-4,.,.,TGTGCCAGCAGCTTAGGGGAAAGAGATACGCAGTATTTT,CASSLGERDTQYF
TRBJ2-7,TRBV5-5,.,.,TGTGCCAGCAGCTTGTCCGGGACTCCCGAGCAGTACTTC,CASSLSGTPEQYF
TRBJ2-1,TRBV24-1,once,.,TGTGCCACCAGGCTGGTGGAGAATAACAATGAGCAGTTCTTC,CATRLVENNNEQFF
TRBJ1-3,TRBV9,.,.,TGTGCCAGCAGCGTAGCAATCAGCTCTGGAAACACCATATATTTT,CASSVAISSGNTIYF
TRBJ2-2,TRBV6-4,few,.,TGTGCCAGCAGTGACGGGGCGGCAGCGGGGGAGCTGTTTTTT,CASSDGAAAGELFF
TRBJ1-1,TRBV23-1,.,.,TGCGCCAGCAGTCAATCGAAAGGGGACACTGAAGCTTTCTTT,CASSQSKGDTEAFF
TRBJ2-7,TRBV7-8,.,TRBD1,TGTGCCAGCAGCACCGACAGGGGCGAGCAGTACTTC,CASSTDRGEQYF
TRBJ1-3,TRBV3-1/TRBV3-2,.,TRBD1,TGTGCCAGCAGCCATCGGGACAGCGAGCTCTCTGGAAACACCATATATTTT,CASSHRDSELSGNTIYF
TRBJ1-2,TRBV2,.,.,TGTGCCAGCAGTGAATCGGGAGGAGGCTACACCTTC,CASSESGGGYTF
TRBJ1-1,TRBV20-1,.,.,TGCAGTGCCCGATCGGACACTGAAGCTTTCTTT,CSARSDTEAFF
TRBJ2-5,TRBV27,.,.,TGTGCCAGCAGCCTTAGCGGTCCGGGGACCCAGTACTTC,CASSLSGPGTQYF
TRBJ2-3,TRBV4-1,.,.,TGCGCCAGCAGCCAAGAGTTGAGTAGCGGTAGCACAGATACGCAGTATTTT,CASSQELSSGSTDTQYF
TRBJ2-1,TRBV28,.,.,TGTGCCAGCAGTTTAGCAGACTTGGCTCGGGAGCAGTTCTTC,CASSLADLAREQFF
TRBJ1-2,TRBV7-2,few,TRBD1,TGTGCCAGCAGACGCGGACAGGACTATGGCTACACCTTC,CASRRGQDYGYTF
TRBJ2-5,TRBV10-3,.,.,TGTGCCATCAGTGAGCCGACAGGACGGGAGACCCAGTACTTC,CAISEPTGRETQYF
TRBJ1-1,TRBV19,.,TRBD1,TGTGCCAGTAGCCCGGACAGGGGGTGGGTTGAAGCTTTCTTT,CASSPDRGWVEAFF
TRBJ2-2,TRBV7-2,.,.,TGTGCCAGCAGCTTAAAGCGACTATTGGACGGGGAGCTGTTTTTT,CASSLKRLLDGELFF
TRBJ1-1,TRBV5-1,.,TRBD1,TGCGCCAGCAGCTTGGAAGGGACAGGTGGCGTGACTGAAGCTTTCTTT,CASSLEGTGGVTEAFF
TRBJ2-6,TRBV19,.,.,TGTGCCAGTAGTACAAGGGGGGGGTTATCTGGGGCCAACGTCCTGACTTTC,CASSTRGGLSGANVLTF
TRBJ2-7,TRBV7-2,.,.,TGTGCCAGCAGCTTAATGAGTGGGGAGGACTCCTACGAGCAGTACTTC,CASSLMSGEDSYEQYF
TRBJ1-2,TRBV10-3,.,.,TGTGCCACGGCGGACAGCTTTTCAAGGGCTCATGGCTACACCTTC,CATADSFSRAHGYTF
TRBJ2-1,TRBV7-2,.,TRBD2,TGTGCCAGCAGGGTAGCGGGGGGCCCCAATGAGCAGTTCTTC,CASRVAGGPNEQFF
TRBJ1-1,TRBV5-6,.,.,TGTGCCAGCAGCTCAGCACAGGCCTTGTTAGCTTTCTTT,CASSSAQALLAFF
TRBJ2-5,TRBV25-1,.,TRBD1,TGTGCCAGCAGTGAATTTATCGGGGACAGTCAAGAGACCCAGTACTTC,CASSEFIGDSQETQYF
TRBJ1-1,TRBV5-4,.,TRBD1,TGTGCCAGCAGCATTACCGGGACAGGGGCGGCTGAAGCTTTCTTT,CASSITGTGAAEAFF
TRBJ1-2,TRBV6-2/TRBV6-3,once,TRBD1,TGTGCCAGCAGTTACGCACAGGGGTTGGACTACACCTTC,CASSYAQGLDYTF